The 18 T cell receptor beta chains listed next were all sequenced from one sample in a study of T cell responses to AZD1222 COVID-19 vaccine (dated by TCRdb to about 2021). Libraries were built with the immunoSEQ multiplex PCR assay. TCRdb carries this immuneACCESS record with in-frame sequences only. Its versions omit some clonotypes, under half of them owing to an unresolved V gene in the studies checked, with the rest unexplained. In all, the sample holds just under 35,000 clones, and 85% to 90% of those were seen once. Clones ranked in the top ten supply 11% of the sample. The intended sense of this specimen's time point label: about 28 days (+/-7) after the second vaccine dose. The sample was peripheral blood, taken 28 days after the second AZD1222 dose. These TCRs come from an adult who received the AZD1222 COVID-19 vaccine.

This chain joins TRBV29-1 and TRBJ1-1; maybe TRBD1 (6 bases). V was cut by 7 bases and J by 1 base, with 13 bases left in between. Germline V gives CDR1 SQVTM, CDR2 ANQGSEA. There are 13 residues in the CDR3. CDR3 bases: TGCAGCGCGAGAAGGACAGAGAACACTGAAGCTTTCTTT. Translated: CSARRTENTEAFF.

The chain carries TRBV29-1 and TRBJ2-2; 9 bases align to TRBD1. The V segment lost 6 bases and the J segment 5 bases; nucleotides outside the gene matches: 7. The CDR3 is 14 amino acids. Germline lookup yields CDR1 SQVTM and CDR2 ANQGSEA. The CDR3 is CSVNRDRATGELFF. The CDR3 DNA sequence: TGCAGCGTGAACCGGGACAGGGCGACCGGGGAGCTGTTTTTT.

This sequence joins TRBV5-1 and TRBJ2-1; no reliable D call. The V end lost 4 bases, the J end lost 10 bases, and 12 bases lay between the germline ends. The CDR3 runs 12 residues. Germline CDR1 SGHRS, CDR2 YFSETQ. CDR3 sequence: CASSPESWEQFF. For the CDR3, the DNA is TGCGCCAGCAGCCCGGAGTCGTGGGAGCAGTTCTTC.

This clone was detected only a few times. The rearrangement uses TRBV3-1 (or the pseudogene TRBV3-2) and TRBJ2-3; D is undetermined. Deletions cut 3 bases from V and 4 bases from J, with 2 bases between. The CDR3 contains 11 residues. Per germline, CDR1 LGHDT and CDR2 YNNKEL (reference sequence). The CDR3 reads CASSQADTQYF. The DNA of the CDR3 is TGTGCCAGCAGCCAGGCAGATACGCAGTATTTT.

V is TRBV9 and J is TRBJ1-2, with D hard to call. The CDR3 consists of 13 residues. Germline CDR1 reads SGDLS; CDR2 reads YYNGEE. V gave up 0 bases and J gave up 8 bases, with 11 bases separating them. CDR3 sequence (DNA): TGTGCCAGCAGCGTAGCTGGGGTGGGGGGCTACACCTTC. Amino acids: CASSVAGVGGYTF.

The V gene is TRBV11-2, the J gene TRBJ1-2; D gene uncertain. V shed 2 bases and J shed 5 bases, with 15 bases lying between them. The CDR3 is made up of 15 amino acids. Germline V lookup: CDR1 SGHAT, CDR2 FQNNGV. The CDR3 nucleotides are TGTGCCAGCAGCTTACGTACGACCGGCGGGTATGGCTACACCTTC. Amino acids: CASSLRTTGGYGYTF.

V is TRBV7-2 and J is TRBJ2-1; D is perhaps TRBD1 or TRBD2 (6 bases each). The V gene's germline CDR1 is SGHTA and CDR2 FQGNSA. With 5 bases removed from V and 4 bases from J, the gap between germline ends came to 12 bases. The CDR3 consists of 14 residues. The CDR3 here is CASSGGLAYNEQFF. In DNA, the CDR3 is TGTGCCAGCAGCGGGGGGCTTGCTTACAATGAGCAGTTCTTC.

V usage is TRBV6-5 and J usage is TRBJ1-5, with no clear D. The germline V gene has CDR1 MNHEY and CDR2 SVGAGI. The CDR3 contains 16 residues. V was pared by 2 bases and J by 1 base, with 12 bases between. The CDR3 DNA is TGTGCCAGCAGTTACCCGGGGAAAGGGAGCAATCAGCCCCAGCATTTT. It yields the protein CASSYPGKGSNQPQHF.

This clone was observed a single time. This rearrangement joins TRBV5-4 to TRBJ2-3; a possible D gene is TRBD2 (6 bases). The CDR3 covers 16 residues. The germline CDR1 and CDR2 sequences are SGHNT and YYREEE (reference sequence). V lost 0 bases and J 2 bases, leaving 13 bases between the germline ends. The CDR3 protein is CASSLGNAGSTDTQYF. The CDR3 nucleotides are TGTGCCAGCAGCTTGGGTAACGCGGGGTCCACAGATACGCAGTATTTT.

V gene TRBV6-5 combines with J gene TRBJ1-3; no clear D. The V gene's germline CDR1 is MNHEY and CDR2 SVGAGI. V was trimmed by 4 bases and J by 4 bases, leaving 14 bases between them. The CDR3 consists of 15 residues. The CDR3, as DNA: TGTGCCAGCAGTTTCGGACCCGGAGGAGGAAACACCATATATTTT. This translates into CASSFGPGGGNTIYF.

The J gene is TRBJ1-5, the V gene TRBV15; D not resolved. Germline loops: CDR1 LNHNV, CDR2 YYDKDF (reference sequence). V was shortened by 4 bases and J by 3 bases, with 4 bases between the two germline ends. This CDR3 contains 12 residues. CDR3 coding DNA: TGTGCCACCAGCAATCCCAATCAGCCCCAGCATTTT. Translating gives CATSNPNQPQHF.

In this sample, this clone turned up once. The chain combines TRBV6-5 with TRBJ1-2; 7 nucleotides line up with TRBD1. Germline CDR1 is MNHEY and CDR2 is SVGAGI. This CDR3 has 14 amino acids. V lost 6 bases and J lost 8; bases outside the gene matches: 12. CDR3 in amino acids: CASRGSTGIGGYTF. The DNA for the CDR3 is TGTGCCAGCAGGGGATCGACAGGGATAGGGGGCTACACCTTC.

Here the CDR3 reads CASSRDLSTDTQYF. In nucleotides, the CDR3 is TGCGCCAGCAGCAGGGATCTTAGCACAGATACGCAGTATTTT. This chain uses TRBV5-1 with TRBJ2-3; no firm D call. Germline lookup yields CDR1 SGHRS and CDR2 YFSETQ. V lost 4 bases and J 0 bases, leaving 9 bases between the germline ends. CDR3 length equals 14 residues. Full variable domain (outside the CDR3, taken from reference TRBV5-1 and TRBJ2-3): KAGVTQTPRYLIKTRGQQVTLSCSPISGHRSVSWYQQTPGQGLQFLFEYFSETQRNKGNFPGRFSGRQFSNSRSEMNVSTLELGDSALYLCASSRDLSTDTQYFGPGTRLTVL.

This clone was observed a single time. The junction departs from germline at one end; a sequencing error may be responsible. V and J are TRBV5-1 and TRBJ1-3; 7 bases match TRBD1. The CDR3 extends over 13 amino acids. Germline loops: CDR1 SGHRS, CDR2 YFSETQ. CDR3 nucleotide sequence: TGCGCCAGCAGCAGGTCAGGGGGAAGCACCATATATTTT. Protein product: CASSRSGGSTIYF.

The chain employs TRBV18 and TRBJ2-7, with 8 nucleotides matching TRBD2. This CDR3 spans 14 amino acids. Germline-derived CDR1 and CDR2 are KGHSH and LQKENI. With V trimmed by 6 bases and J by 5 bases, 9 bases remained unmatched. The CDR3 reads CASSESGSSNEQYF. The CDR3 bases are TGTGCCAGCTCCGAAAGCGGGAGCTCTAACGAGCAGTACTTC.

The chain employs TRBV7-2 and TRBJ2-7; 10 bases agree with TRBD2. The CDR3 sequence is 15 residues long. After removal of 4 bases from V and 1 base from J, the junction contained 4 bases not matched to a gene. Germline V gene data show CDR1 as SGHTA and CDR2 as FQGNSA. The DNA of the CDR3 is TGTGCCAGCAGCTCAGGACTAGCGGCGTCCTACGAGCAGTACTTC. As protein: CASSSGLAASYEQYF.

The chain links TRBV7-2 to TRBJ1-1, with D unresolved. The germline V gene encodes CDR1 SGHTA and CDR2 FQGNSA. The CDR3 length is 13 residues. Trimming left V 1 base short and J 1 base short, with 4 bases between. CDR3: CASSLDPNTEAFF. CDR3 DNA: TGTGCCAGCAGCTTAGACCCGAACACTGAAGCTTTCTTT. Full variable domain (outside the CDR3, taken from reference TRBV7-2 and TRBJ1-1): GAGVSQSPSNKVTEKGKDVELRCDPISGHTALYWYRQSLGQGLEFLIYFQGNSAPDKSGLPSDRFSAERTGGSVSTLTIQRTQQEDSAVYLCASSLDPNTEAFFGQGTRLTVV.

The chain recombines TRBV6-5 with TRBJ2-5; TRBD2 is a possible D gene (6 bases). The germline V gene has CDR1 MNHEY and CDR2 SVGAGI. V shed 6 bases and J shed 3 bases, with 14 bases lying between them. The CDR3 covers 14 residues. CDR3 sequence (DNA): TGTGCCAGCAGCCCAGGGCTAGCGAAAGAGACCCAGTACTTC. This encodes CASSPGLAKETQYF.